This TCR beta chain is from a study of shared clonotypes between healthy human individuals. At the level of the study: CD4 naive and memory got three plates each, CD8 naive two, CD8 memory one.

V lost 2 bases, J lost 3 bases, and 7 bases lay in between. This CDR3 has 14 amino acids. CDR1 and CDR2 (germline): KGHSH, LQKENI. To note about this clone: Antigen unknown.

Each cell subset's genomic DNA was divided evenly among several immunoSEQ plates. Per sorted-subset replicate PCR, input was about 180 ng DNA, representing 30,000 to 35,000 T cell genomes. Produced via immunoSEQ multiplex PCR; TCRdb's table is partial and in-frame only. The sample consists of roughly 2 million clones, roughly 94% of them appearing once. Study results and limitations: What rarefaction showed was incomplete sorted-subset sequencing despite large depth.

Sequenced input: naive CD4+ T cells sorted from blood. Subset here: CD45RA+ positively selected. The receptor was derived from a young man in good health. The V and J genes are TRBV18 and TRBJ2-2; D gene ambiguous. In nucleotides, the CDR3 is TGTGCCAGCTCACCAAACAGCCACACCGGGGAGCTGTTTTTT. It translates to CASSPNSHTGELFF.